These 21 T cell receptor beta chains were sequenced from one sample in a study of T-cell reconstitution after alpha-beta-depleted transplantation in children (dated by TCRdb to 2016 to 2018). The library was obtained by PCR. The sequencing machine was an Illumina HiSeq 2500. Molecular barcoding was employed in the preparation of TCR libraries, with unique molecular identifiers being used to normalize TCRbeta repertoire quantification. The public sequencing data were trimmed at Q25 with fastp and processed into clonotypes with MiXCR by TCRdb, which kept only in-frame beta chains. Rows are combined by CDR3 protein, so each entry shows the most common genes and DNA. A total of hundreds of thousands of distinct CDR3 sequences appear in this sample, 15% to 20% of them only once. The top ten clonotypes cover about 32% of the sample. Sample treatment or condition, as interpreted from the label and publication: allogeneic hematopoietic cell transplantation with graft depleted of TCRalphabeta T cells and CD19 B cells.

Source: PBMCs, mostly from graft donor cells, taken 360 days after TCRalphabeta/CD19-depleted stem cell transplant. The receptors originated from a boy in the first two years of life who had a stem cell transplant for Wiskott-Aldrich syndrome, so the T cells may come from the graft donor.

This clonotype showed up many times. The rearrangement uses TRBV27 and TRBJ2-3; TRBD1 matches at 7 bases. This CDR3 has 15 residues. CDR1 and CDR2 (germline): MNHEY, SMNVEV (reference sequence). J lost 1 base, V lost 5 bases, and 6 bases had no gene match. As DNA, the CDR3 is TGTGCCAGCAGTCCAAGGGGGCGAGGCACAGATACGCAGTATTTT. Translated: CASSPRGRGTDTQYF.

The chain has TRBV20-1 and TRBJ1-3; D is unresolved. Germline CDR1 is DFQATT and CDR2 is SNEGSKA (reference sequence). V lost 1 base to trimming and J lost 4 bases, with 11 bases between them. The CDR3 length is 14 residues. CDR3 DNA: TGCAGTGCTAGAGCCCCCTCCAAAGGAAACACCATATATTTT. This encodes CSARAPSKGNTIYF.

This clonotype was counted a few times. This sequence joins TRBV5-1 and TRBJ2-7; D unresolved. The CDR3 totals 15 residues. V gave up 0 bases and J gave up 1 base, with 11 bases separating them. Germline assignment: CDR1 SGHRS and CDR2 YFSETQ. The CDR3 sequence is CASSLADWPSYEQYF. The CDR3 region has the DNA TGCGCCAGCAGCTTGGCCGACTGGCCGTCCTACGAGCAGTACTTC.

This clonotype was seen more than once but under ten times. The rearrangement uses TRBV2 and TRBJ1-4; 7 bases fit TRBD1. The V and J ends lost 2 bases and 8 bases, in that order; junction bases with no gene match: 5. This CDR3 has 14 residues. Germline loops: CDR1 SNHLY, CDR2 FYNNEI. DNA of the CDR3: TGTGCCAGCAGTGAATTGACAGGGCAGGAAAAACTGTTTTTT. Translating gives CASSELTGQEKLFF.

This chain uses TRBV11-3 with TRBJ2-5; perhaps TRBD1 as D (5 bases). The CDR3 length is 13 residues. Trimming stripped 3 bases from V and 4 bases from J, with 9 bases between. Germline values: CDR1 SGHNT, CDR2 YENEEA. The CDR3, as DNA: TGTGCCAGCAGCTTCCAGGGTGCAGAGACCCAGTACTTC. This sequence encodes CASSFQGAETQYF. The whole variable domain, filled in from reference TRBV11-3 and TRBJ2-5, reads EAGVVQSPRYKIIEKKQPVAFWCNPISGHNTLYWYLQNLGQGPELLIRYENEEAVDDSQLPKDRFSAERLKGVDSTLKIQPAELGDSAVYLCASSFQGAETQYFGPGTRLLVL.

The chain joins TRBV3-1 to TRBJ2-2, with unresolved D. V was pared by 4 bases and J by 5 bases, with 23 bases between. Germline V gives CDR1 LGHDT, CDR2 YNNKEL (reference sequence). The CDR3 has 18 amino acids. Here the CDR3 DNA reads TGTGCCAGCAGCCCAACCGGTGCTTATTGGCTTGGGACCGGGGAGCTGTTTTTT. As protein: CASSPTGAYWLGTGELFF.

The chain carries TRBV29-1 and TRBJ2-7; 8 positions match TRBD1. CDR1 is SQVTM, CDR2 ANQGSEA, per germline. The length of the CDR3 is 13 residues. V was clipped by 8 bases and J by 2 bases; unmatched bases: 8. The CDR3 DNA follows: TGCAGCAAACGCAGGGGGCACCCCTACGAGCAGTACTTC. Protein: CSKRRGHPYEQYF.

This clonotype has more than one count but fewer than ten. This chain links TRBV5-1 with TRBJ2-7; possibly TRBD1 or TRBD2 for D (5 bases each). CDR3 length equals 15 residues. V dropped 4 bases and J dropped 3 bases, with 17 bases sitting between them. Looked up from germline, CDR1 is SGHRS and CDR2 is YFSETQ. The CDR3 sequence is CASSPKRDGFYEQYF. CDR3 nucleotide sequence: TGCGCCAGCAGCCCAAAAAGGGACGGATTCTACGAGCAGTACTTC.

In its sample, this clonotype was seen a few times. With a much larger clone just one base away, this may be a read error. The chain recombines TRBV13 with TRBJ1-1; unclear D gene. The CDR3 has 12 residues. CDR1 and CDR2 from the germline V gene are PRHDT and FYEKMQ (reference sequence). Trimming took off 2 bases at V and 5 bases at J, with 6 bases between the two ends. The CDR3 DNA sequence: TGTGCCAGCAGCTTAAGGCCGACTGAAGCTTTCTTT. Translating gives CASSLRPTEAFF.

The CDR3 region is CASSLAPGTENTEAFF. The CDR3 DNA reads as TGTGCCAGCAGCTTAGCCCCCGGGACCGAGAACACTGAAGCTTTCTTT. The V gene is TRBV7-6, the J gene TRBJ1-1; a possible D gene is TRBD1 (5 bases). With 0 bases removed from V and 1 base from J, the gap between germline ends came to 12 bases. The CDR3 is 16 amino acids. Germline-derived CDR1 and CDR2 are SGHVS and FNYEAQ.

The sample holds a few counts of this clonotype. The chain is built from TRBV6-1 and TRBJ2-6; maybe TRBD1 (5 bases). The V end lost 7 bases, the J end lost 1 base, and 11 bases lay between the germline ends. Looked up from germline, CDR1 is MNHNS and CDR2 is SASEGT. This CDR3 spans 15 amino acids. The CDR3 DNA follows: TGTGCCAGCACCCTGACAGCATCTGGGGCCAACGTCCTGACTTTC. It encodes CASTLTASGANVLTF.

The rearrangement joins TRBV15 to TRBJ2-5; possible D gene TRBD2, 6 bases. Germline V CDR1 and CDR2: LNHNV, YYDKDF (reference sequence). Trimming stripped 4 bases from V and 1 base from J, with 16 bases between. This CDR3 region has 16 residues. For the CDR3, the DNA is TGTGCCACCAGCACCGAAAGGGCGGGATCCCAAGAGACCCAGTACTTC. Translation gives CATSTERAGSQETQYF. Based on the CDR3 plus reference TRBV15 and TRBJ2-5, the full variable domain is DAMVIQNPRYQVTQFGKPVTLSCSQTLNHNVMYWYQQKSSQAPKLLFHYYDKDFNNEADTPDNFQSRRPNTSFCFLDIRSPGLGDTAMYLCATSTERAGSQETQYFGPGTRLLVL.

This clonotype has ten or more counts. The rearrangement uses TRBV5-1 and TRBJ2-7, with D maybe TRBD2 (5 bases). V was clipped by 0 bases and J by 0 bases, with 10 bases between them. Germline-derived CDR1 and CDR2 are SGHRS and YFSETQ. CDR3 length: 15 residues. The CDR3 nucleotides read TGCGCCAGCAGCTTGGGAGGGCCGAGCTCCTACGAGCAGTACTTC. Protein product: CASSLGGPSSYEQYF.

In its sample, this clonotype was seen a few times. The chain couples TRBV6-1 to TRBJ1-2, with 7 bases lining up with TRBD1. V lost 6 bases to trimming and J lost 9 bases; unmatched junction nucleotides: 10. Germline lookup yields CDR1 MNHNS and CDR2 SASEGT. The CDR3 is 13 residues long. CDR3 sequence (DNA): TGTGCCAGCAGAGAGGGGGCGCCCCCGAGCTACACCTTC. It encodes CASREGAPPSYTF.

This clonotype appeared a single time. The genes are TRBV4-1 and TRBJ2-3; D not resolved. The V end lost 6 bases, the J end lost 2 bases, and 18 bases lay between the germline ends. Germline CDR1 MGHRA, CDR2 YSYEKL. CDR3 size: 16 residues. CDR3 sequence reads: CASRPFAIRITDTQYF. The CDR3 DNA reads TGCGCCAGCAGACCTTTCGCTATAAGGATCACAGATACGCAGTATTTT.

This clonotype came up many times. The rearrangement joins TRBV7-9 to TRBJ2-3, with a possible D match to TRBD2 (5 bases). The germline V gene has CDR1 SEHNR and CDR2 FQNEAQ (reference sequence). The CDR3 runs to 14 residues. V was clipped by 5 bases and J by 0 bases, with 9 bases between them. The CDR3 nucleotides read TGTGCCAGCAGCCGGACTGGAAGCACAGATACGCAGTATTTT. Amino acids: CASSRTGSTDTQYF.

This clonotype was counted between two and nine times. The chain employs TRBV29-1 and TRBJ2-5, with D possibly called TRBD1 or TRBD2 (6 bases each). The CDR3 runs to 13 residues. Germline V CDR1 and CDR2: SQVTM, ANQGSEA. The V gene lost 8 bases and the J gene lost 4 bases, with 17 bases spanning the gap. The CDR3 nucleotides are TGCAGCTCCCGATCGGAGGGGGGAGAGACCCAGTACTTC. Its translation: CSSRSEGGETQYF.

CDR3 DNA sequence: TGTGCCAGCAGTCACCGGGACAGCTCCTACGAGCAGTACTTC. The encoded protein is CASSHRDSSYEQYF. The V gene is TRBV6-5, the J gene TRBJ2-7; 7 bases match TRBD1. CDR1 MNHEY and CDR2 SVGAGI come from the germline V gene. The CDR3 loop spans 14 amino acids. V lost 5 bases, J lost 0 bases, and 4 bases stayed unmatched.

This clonotype was observed a handful of times. V gene TRBV20-1 combines with J gene TRBJ2-1, with 7 bases aligning to TRBD1. V was pared by 4 bases and J by 4 bases, with 10 bases of the junction left unmatched. Germline V lookup: CDR1 DFQATT, CDR2 SNEGSKA (reference sequence). The CDR3 sequence is 15 residues long. The CDR3 reads CSAKSQGSWYNEQFF. DNA of the CDR3: TGCAGTGCTAAATCACAGGGGTCGTGGTACAATGAGCAGTTCTTC.

The sample holds a few counts of this clonotype. This chain uses TRBV9 with TRBJ2-2; no firm D call. The V gene lost 0 bases and the J gene lost 5 bases, with 5 bases spanning the gap. The CDR3 length is 13 residues. Looked up from germline, CDR1 is SGDLS and CDR2 is YYNGEE. The CDR3 DNA is TGTGCCAGCAGCGTAGTCATGACCGGGGAGCTGTTTTTT. Protein: CASSVVMTGELFF.

In this sample, this clonotype turned up a few times. This sequence joins TRBV6-2 or TRBV6-3 and TRBJ2-1; the D gene is possibly TRBD1 (5 bases). V was pared by 0 bases and J by 0 bases, with 12 bases between. The CDR3 spans 17 residues. Germline V lookup: CDR1 MNHEY, CDR2 SVGEGT. CDR3 region: CASSYSSSRASYNEQFF. In DNA, the CDR3 is TGTGCCAGCAGTTACTCGAGTAGCAGGGCCTCCTACAATGAGCAGTTCTTC.